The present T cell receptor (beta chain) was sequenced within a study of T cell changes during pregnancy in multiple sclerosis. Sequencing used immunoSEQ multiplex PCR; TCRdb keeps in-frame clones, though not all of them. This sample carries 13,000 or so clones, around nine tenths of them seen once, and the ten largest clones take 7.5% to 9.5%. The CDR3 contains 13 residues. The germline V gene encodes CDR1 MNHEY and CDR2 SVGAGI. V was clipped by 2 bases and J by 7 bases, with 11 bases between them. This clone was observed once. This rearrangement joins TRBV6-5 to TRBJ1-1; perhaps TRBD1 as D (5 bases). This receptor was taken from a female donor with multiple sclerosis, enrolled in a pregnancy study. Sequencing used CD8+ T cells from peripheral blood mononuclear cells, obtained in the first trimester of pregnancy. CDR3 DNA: TGTGCCAGCAGTTACGTGGGGGGGGGTGAAGCTTTCTTT. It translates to CASSYVGGGEAFF.